Listed here is a single TCR beta chain. The antigen remains undetermined. 13 Jbeta primers and 60 Vbeta primers were used for the PCR. Clones were read by immunoSEQ multiplex PCR, and TCRdb kept only the in-frame ones, dropping some. The sample comprises approximately 97,000 clones, over 60% of which are singletons, and 8.5% to 10% rests with the top ten. These data originate in a study of cytomegalovirus exposure and HLA in healthy donors. Study-level points and caveats: Later, TCR association rates were found to vary by HLA locus, highest for DRB1 and lowest for HLA-C. Researchers catalogued approximately 160 TCR beta chains as cytomegalovirus-associated.

The CDR3 is 16 amino acids. The V gene lost 1 base and the J gene lost 6 bases, with 19 bases spanning the gap. The germline V gene encodes CDR1 SGHTA and CDR2 FQGNSA. The V and J genes are TRBV7-2 and TRBJ2-7; possible D gene TRBD1, 5 bases. The TCR sequence derives from a male donor in good health and CMV-seropositive. Sequencing was performed on PBMCs. CDR3 sequence (DNA): TGTGCCAGCAGCTTAGGGTCCCGGACACTAAGGGGCGAGCAGTACTTC. Its protein product is CASSLGSRTLRGEQYF.